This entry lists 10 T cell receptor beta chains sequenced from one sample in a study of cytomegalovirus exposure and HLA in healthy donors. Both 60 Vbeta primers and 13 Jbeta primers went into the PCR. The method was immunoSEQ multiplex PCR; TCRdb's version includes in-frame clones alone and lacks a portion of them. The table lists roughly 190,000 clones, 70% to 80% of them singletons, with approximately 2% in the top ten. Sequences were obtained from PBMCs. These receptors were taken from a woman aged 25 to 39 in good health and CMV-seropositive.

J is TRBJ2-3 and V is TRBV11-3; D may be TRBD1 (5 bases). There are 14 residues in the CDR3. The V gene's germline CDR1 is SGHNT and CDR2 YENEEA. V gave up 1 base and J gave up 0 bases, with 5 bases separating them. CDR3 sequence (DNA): TGTGCCAGCAGCTTAGGACAGAGCACAGATACGCAGTATTTT. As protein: CASSLGQSTDTQYF. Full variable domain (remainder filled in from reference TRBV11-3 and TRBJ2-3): EAGVVQSPRYKIIEKKQPVAFWCNPISGHNTLYWYLQNLGQGPELLIRYENEEAVDDSQLPKDRFSAERLKGVDSTLKIQPAELGDSAVYLCASSLGQSTDTQYFGPGTRLTVL.

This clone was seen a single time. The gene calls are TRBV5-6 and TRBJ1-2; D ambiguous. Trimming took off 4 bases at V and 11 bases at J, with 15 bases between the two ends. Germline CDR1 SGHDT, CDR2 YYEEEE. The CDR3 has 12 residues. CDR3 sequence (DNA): TGTGCCAGCAGCCTCCCTAGGTCGGGGTACACCTTC. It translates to CASSLPRSGYTF.

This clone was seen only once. The DNA of the CDR3 is TGTGCCAGCAGGAAGGGGGAGCACAATCAGCCCCAGCATTTT. This codes for CASRKGEHNQPQHF. The chain combines TRBV9 with TRBJ1-5; D perhaps matches TRBD1 (6 bases). V shed 5 bases and J shed 3 bases, with 12 bases lying between them. Germline V lookup: CDR1 SGDLS, CDR2 YYNGEE. The CDR3 contains 14 residues.

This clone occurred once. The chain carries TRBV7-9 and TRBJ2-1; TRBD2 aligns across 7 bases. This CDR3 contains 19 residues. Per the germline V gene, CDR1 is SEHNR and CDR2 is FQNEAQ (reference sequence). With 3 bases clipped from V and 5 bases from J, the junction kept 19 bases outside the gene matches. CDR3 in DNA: TGTGCCAGCAGCTTTAGTGGGGGTCGGGGGAGCGGGGCCCACAATGAGCAGTTCTTC. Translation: CASSFSGGRGSGAHNEQFF.

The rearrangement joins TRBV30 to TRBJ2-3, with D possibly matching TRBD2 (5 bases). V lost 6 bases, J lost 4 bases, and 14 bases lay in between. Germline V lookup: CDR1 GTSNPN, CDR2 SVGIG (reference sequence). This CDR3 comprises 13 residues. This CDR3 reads CACAQRRADTQYF. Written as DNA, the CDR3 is TGTGCCTGTGCCCAGAGGCGGGCAGATACGCAGTATTTT.

Here the CDR3 reads CAWNTGGYGYTF. Here the CDR3 DNA reads TGTGCCTGGAACACGGGAGGCTATGGCTACACCTTC. V and J are TRBV30 and TRBJ1-2; D gene unclear. Germline-derived CDR1 and CDR2 are GTSNPN and SVGIG (reference sequence). Trimming stripped 4 bases from V and 4 bases from J, with 10 bases between. This CDR3 has 12 amino acids.

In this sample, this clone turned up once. The CDR3 spells CASSPLIEQFF. The CDR3 bases are TGTGCCAGCTCACCACTAATCGAGCAGTTCTTC. V and J are TRBV18 and TRBJ2-1; D is unresolved. The CDR3 runs 11 residues. The germline V gene encodes CDR1 KGHSH and CDR2 LQKENI. V lost 1 base and J lost 10, with 5 bases in between.

The CDR3 region is CASSFSLGQDKETQYF. The CDR3 nucleotides read TGCGCCAGCAGTTTCTCCCTGGGACAGGACAAAGAGACCCAGTACTTC. The chain carries TRBV5-1 and TRBJ2-5, with 8 bases aligning to TRBD1. The CDR3 is 16 amino acids. The V and J ends lost 5 bases and 3 bases, in that order; junction bases with no gene match: 12. Germline V gives CDR1 SGHRS, CDR2 YFSETQ.

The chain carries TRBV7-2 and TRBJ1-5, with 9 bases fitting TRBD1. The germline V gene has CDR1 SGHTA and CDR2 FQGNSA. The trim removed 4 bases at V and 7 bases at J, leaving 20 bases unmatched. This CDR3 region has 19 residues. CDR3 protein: CASSSPNRSGTGKRQPQHF. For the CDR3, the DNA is TGTGCCAGCAGCTCCCCGAACCGATCTGGGACAGGGAAACGGCAGCCCCAGCATTTT.

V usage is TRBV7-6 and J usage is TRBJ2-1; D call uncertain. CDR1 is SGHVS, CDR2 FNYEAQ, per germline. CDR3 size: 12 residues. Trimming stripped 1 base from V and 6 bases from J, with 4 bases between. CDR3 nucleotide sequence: TGTGCCAGCAGCTTAGTCGGCAATGAGCAGTTCTTC. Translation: CASSLVGNEQFF.